Each of the 3 T cell receptor beta chains below was sequenced from the same sample in a study of shared clonotypes between healthy human individuals. It was CD45RO-negative cells, positively selected for CCR7, that made up naive CD8 cells, with terminally differentiated effector memory CD45RA+ cells excluded. The data were produced by immunoSEQ multiplex PCR, yet TCRdb's version contains in-frame clones alone and is incomplete. The profile shows about 2.2 million clones, over 85% of them singletons. Source material: naive CD8+ T cells from PBMCs. These TCRs come from a man younger than 35 in good health. Some clones in this sample may be carry-over from other donors' samples.

The chain couples TRBV7-8 to TRBJ2-3, with 8 nucleotides matching TRBD2. CDR3 length equals 13 residues. V lost 6 bases to trimming and J lost 4 bases; unmatched junction nucleotides: 3. Germline V CDR1 and CDR2: SGHVS, FQNEAQ. The CDR3 region is CASRSGSSDTQYF. The CDR3 coding sequence is TGTGCCAGCAGGAGCGGGAGCTCAGATACGCAGTATTTT.

The CDR3 is CASSPRWLAGGGEQFF. The CDR3 nucleotides are TGTGCCAGCAGTCCCCGGTGGTTAGCGGGAGGGGGGGAGCAGTTCTTC. The chain combines TRBV27 with TRBJ2-1; 11 nucleotides line up with TRBD2. The CDR3 has 16 residues. The junction had 13 bases not matched to a gene; V was cut back by 5 bases and J by 10 bases. Germline assignment: CDR1 MNHEY and CDR2 SMNVEV (reference sequence).

The V and J genes are TRBV7-9 and TRBJ2-3, with 11 bases fitting TRBD2. Germline CDR1 reads SEHNR; CDR2 reads FQNEAQ (reference sequence). The CDR3 length is 15 residues. J lost 0 bases, V lost 6 bases, and 2 bases had no gene match. The CDR3 loop reads CASRRTSGSTDTQYF. The CDR3 DNA sequence: TGTGCCAGCAGACGGACTAGCGGGAGCACAGATACGCAGTATTTT.